These 5 T cell receptor beta chains were sequenced from one sample in a study of OX40 agonist ivuxolimab in advanced cancers. TCRdb's copy holds only in-frame clones and misses some; the assay was immunoSEQ multiplex PCR. The table has about 86,000 clones, roughly 87% seen once; the top ten hold approximately 1.5%. The sequencing here drew on CD4+ or CD8+ T cells sorted from blood, taken in a trial of the OX40 agonist ivuxolimab. The receptor set was obtained from an adult with an advanced solid tumor such as melanoma, head and neck, liver or kidney cancer.

The rearrangement links TRBV10-3 to TRBJ1-1; D possibly corresponds to TRBD1 (5 bases). The CDR3 is 13 amino acids. Germline CDR1 and CDR2: ENHRY and SYGVKD. The ends were cut back, 4 bases at V and 0 bases at J, with 6 bases in the middle. For the CDR3, the DNA is TGTGCCATCAGTGGACAGATGAACACTGAAGCTTTCTTT. The encoded protein is CAISGQMNTEAFF.

The genes are TRBV23-1 and TRBJ2-5; the D gene could be TRBD1 or TRBD2 (5 bases each). TRBV23-1 is treated as an ORF (open reading frame) with a function not yet certain. The CDR3 runs to 18 residues. The V and J ends lost 0 bases and 4 bases respectively, with 21 bases between them. For the CDR3, the DNA is TGCGCCAGCAGTCAATCTGGAAACCGGGACCAGCACAGAGAGACCCAGTACTTC. It yields the protein CASSQSGNRDQHRETQYF.

This chain uses TRBV2 with TRBJ2-7; D may be TRBD2 (5 bases). Germline V gene lookup returns CDR1 SNHLY and CDR2 FYNNEI. This CDR3 has 13 amino acids. V lost 3 bases to trimming and J lost 4 bases, with 10 bases between them. CDR3 loop: CASSEDSEYEQYF. The CDR3 region has the DNA TGTGCCAGCAGTGAGGATAGCGAGTACGAGCAGTACTTC.

In nucleotides, the CDR3 is TGTGCCATCAGTGAGTCAGGGTTCGGCACCGGGGAGCTGTTTTTT. This sequence encodes CAISESGFGTGELFF. This rearrangement joins TRBV10-3 to TRBJ2-2; the D is unclear. The CDR3 sequence is 15 residues long. Germline lookup yields CDR1 ENHRY and CDR2 SYGVKD. The V end was cut by 0 bases, the J end by 4 bases, with 9 bases between.

The table lists this clone with a count of one. CDR3 residues: CASSAGGTGNQPQHF. CDR3 bases: TGTGCCAGTAGTGCCGGGGGGACGGGGAATCAGCCCCAGCATTTT. The genes are TRBV19 and TRBJ1-5, with D possibly TRBD1 on 5 matching bases. CDR1 is LNHDA, CDR2 SQIVND, per germline (reference sequence). Trimming shortened V by 5 bases and J by 4 bases, and 15 bases separated the two germline ends. CDR3 size: 15 residues.